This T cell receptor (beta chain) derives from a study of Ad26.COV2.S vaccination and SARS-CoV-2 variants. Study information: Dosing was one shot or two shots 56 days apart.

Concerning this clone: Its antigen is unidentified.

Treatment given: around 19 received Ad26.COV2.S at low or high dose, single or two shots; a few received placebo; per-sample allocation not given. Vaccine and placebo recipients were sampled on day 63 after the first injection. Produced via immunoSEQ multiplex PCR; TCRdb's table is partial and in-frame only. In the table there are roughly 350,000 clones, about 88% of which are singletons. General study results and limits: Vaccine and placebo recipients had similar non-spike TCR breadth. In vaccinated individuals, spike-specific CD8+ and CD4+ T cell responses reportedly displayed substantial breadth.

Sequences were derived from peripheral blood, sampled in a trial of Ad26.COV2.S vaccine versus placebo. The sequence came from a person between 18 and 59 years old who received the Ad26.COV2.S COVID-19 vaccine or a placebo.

CDR3 in DNA: TGTGCCAGTAGTATAAGTAGACTAGCGGGATACTACGAGCAGTACTTC. Translating gives CASSISRLAGYYEQYF. V is TRBV19 and J is TRBJ2-7; 11 bases are a match to TRBD2. Germline V gives CDR1 LNHDA, CDR2 SQIVND (reference sequence). Losses at the gene ends were 2 bases for V and 3 bases for J; bases not matched to a gene: 6. The CDR3 has 16 residues. The variable domain in full, completed from reference TRBV19 and TRBJ2-7, reads DGGITQSPKYLFRKEGQNVTLSCEQNLNHDAMYWYRQDPGQGLRLIYYSQIVNDFQKGDIAEGYSVSREKKESFPLTVTSAQKNPTAFYLCASSISRLAGYYEQYFGPGTRLTVT.